Listed below are T cell receptor beta chains from one sample, sequenced in a study of T-cell reconstitution after alpha-beta-depleted transplantation in children. TCRdb re-called the PCR reads with MiXCR, one entry per CDR3 protein. The profile shows 210,000 or so distinct CDR3 sequences, 11% of them singletons. Source: PBMCs, taken before TCRalphabeta/CD19-depleted stem cell transplant. These receptors originate from a child younger than two with acute myeloid leukemia, due to receive a stem cell transplant. CDR3s include the opening cysteine and the closing phenylalanine or tryptophan. A D gene is named only where the DNA matches it firmly. Clone size appears in some rows only: once, few, many, or a class for an expanded clone.

j_call v_call d_call clone_size cdr3_nt cdr3_aa
TRBJ2-7 TRBV10-3 - - TGTGCCATCAGTGATCGACGGGCTACTTACGAGCAGTACTTC CAISDRRATYEQYF
TRBJ2-5 TRBV14 TRBD2 - TGTGCCAGCAGCTACATGGGACGGGGGGAAGAGACCCAGTACTTC CASSYMGRGEETQYF
TRBJ1-2 TRBV2 TRBD1 many TGTGCCAGCAGTGGAGGTAGGGGGCGAGAGGACTATGGCTACACCTTC CASSGGRGREDYGYTF
TRBJ2-2 TRBV5-1 TRBD2 many TGCGCCAGCAGACGGACTAGCGGGGCGACCGGGGAGCTGTTTTTT CASRRTSGATGELFF
TRBJ2-5 TRBV11-2 TRBD1 many TGTGCCAGCAGCATACAGGGGGCCCGGAGCTTGGGCGAGACCCAGTACTTC CASSIQGARSLGETQYF
TRBJ2-2 TRBV12-3/TRBV12-4 - many TGTGCCAGCCCTCCCTGGAACACCGGGGAGCTGTTTTTT CASPPWNTGELFF
TRBJ2-1 TRBV9 TRBD2 many TGTGCCAGCAGCGTTGGGACTAGCGGGGCGATTCCATCCTACAATGAGCAGTTCTTC CASSVGTSGAIPSYNEQFF
TRBJ2-7 TRBV29-1 TRBD2 - TGCAGCGTTGAGGGCGGGAGTCGGTACGAGCAGTACTTC CSVEGGSRYEQYF
TRBJ2-7 TRBV12-3/TRBV12-4 - many TGTGCCAGCAGTTTAAGGGGGCTAGCGGCCTACGAGCAGTACTTC CASSLRGLAAYEQYF
TRBJ2-6 TRBV20-1 - many TGCAGTGCCGCCGGGACAGGGGCCAACGTCCTGACTTTC CSAAGTGANVLTF
TRBJ2-3 TRBV9 TRBD2 many TGTGCCAGCAATCCGACTAGCGACCGCACAGATACGCAGTATTTT CASNPTSDRTDTQYF
TRBJ2-7 TRBV12-3/TRBV12-4 - many TGTGCCAGCATGGCACAGACACTCTCCTACGAGCAGTACTTC CASMAQTLSYEQYF
TRBJ1-2 TRBV12-3/TRBV12-4 - - TGTACCTTCAGTTTAGCGCTAAGAGGGCTAACTCCTAACTATGGCTACACCTTC CTFSLALRGLTPNYGYTF
TRBJ2-1 TRBV19 TRBD1 few TGTGCCAGTAGTATGCCGGGACAGGGAGGCGGGGAGCAGTTCTTC CASSMPGQGGGEQFF
TRBJ2-5 TRBV3-1 - many TGTGCCAGCAGCCAGGGGGCAGGGCAAGAGACCCAGTACTTC CASSQGAGQETQYF
TRBJ1-2 TRBV11-2 - few TGTGCCAGCAGCTTAGGGCCCCGGGTCGGCTACACCTTC CASSLGPRVGYTF
TRBJ2-7 TRBV7-2 TRBD2 many TGTGCCAGCAGCTTTCTAGCGGGAGGAATCTACGAGCAGTACTTC CASSFLAGGIYEQYF
TRBJ2-2 TRBV29-1 - - TGCAGTGCTTTACAGGGACACGGGGAGCTGTTTTTT CSALQGHGELFF
TRBJ2-3 TRBV4-3 - many TGCGCCAGCAGCCAAGATCAGGGATCGGCGGATACGCAGTATTTT CASSQDQGSADTQYF
TRBJ2-3 TRBV12-3/TRBV12-4 - many TGTGCCAGCAGTCAACCATGGAGAGATACGCAGTATTTT CASSQPWRDTQYF
TRBJ2-3 TRBV10-3 - many TGTGCCATCAAGGGGCGGGACGCCACAGATACGCAGTATTTT CAIKGRDATDTQYF
TRBJ2-4 TRBV7-2 TRBD1 many TGTGCCAGCAGCTCCCGACAGGGAAAAAACATTCAGTACTTC CASSSRQGKNIQYF
TRBJ1-1 TRBV12-3/TRBV12-4 TRBD1 many TGTGCCAGCACCCCCTCGGACAGGGGGAACACTGAAGCTTTCTTT CASTPSDRGNTEAFF
TRBJ1-1 TRBV20-1 - many TGCAGTGCTAGTCGACAGAGGGACACTGAAGCTTTCTTT CSASRQRDTEAFF